This T cell receptor (beta chain) was recovered during a study of T cell repertoires in aging, cancer and after chemotherapy. Trimming cost V 4 bases and J 7 bases, with 8 bases left between them. Germline assignment: CDR1 SNHLY and CDR2 FYNNEI. The CDR3 is made up of 12 amino acids. By share, this clonotype ranks as medium-sized (0.01 to 0.1%). Amplification of TCR beta used genomic DNA extracted from peripheral blood. Rearranged V-D-J TRB sequences were amplified with a mixed TRB-A/B primer pool. TCRdb redid the calling of the multiplex PCR reads with MiXCR, one entry per CDR3 protein. The sample lists about 400 distinct CDR3 sequences, 24% occurring once.

This receptor was obtained from a human donor with a solid tumor. The sequenced sample consisted of blood. This sequence joins TRBV2 and TRBJ1-5; no firm D call. CDR3 sequence (DNA): TGTGCCAGCAGTGCACCGGAACAGCCCCAGCATTTT. Its protein is CASSAPEQPQHF.